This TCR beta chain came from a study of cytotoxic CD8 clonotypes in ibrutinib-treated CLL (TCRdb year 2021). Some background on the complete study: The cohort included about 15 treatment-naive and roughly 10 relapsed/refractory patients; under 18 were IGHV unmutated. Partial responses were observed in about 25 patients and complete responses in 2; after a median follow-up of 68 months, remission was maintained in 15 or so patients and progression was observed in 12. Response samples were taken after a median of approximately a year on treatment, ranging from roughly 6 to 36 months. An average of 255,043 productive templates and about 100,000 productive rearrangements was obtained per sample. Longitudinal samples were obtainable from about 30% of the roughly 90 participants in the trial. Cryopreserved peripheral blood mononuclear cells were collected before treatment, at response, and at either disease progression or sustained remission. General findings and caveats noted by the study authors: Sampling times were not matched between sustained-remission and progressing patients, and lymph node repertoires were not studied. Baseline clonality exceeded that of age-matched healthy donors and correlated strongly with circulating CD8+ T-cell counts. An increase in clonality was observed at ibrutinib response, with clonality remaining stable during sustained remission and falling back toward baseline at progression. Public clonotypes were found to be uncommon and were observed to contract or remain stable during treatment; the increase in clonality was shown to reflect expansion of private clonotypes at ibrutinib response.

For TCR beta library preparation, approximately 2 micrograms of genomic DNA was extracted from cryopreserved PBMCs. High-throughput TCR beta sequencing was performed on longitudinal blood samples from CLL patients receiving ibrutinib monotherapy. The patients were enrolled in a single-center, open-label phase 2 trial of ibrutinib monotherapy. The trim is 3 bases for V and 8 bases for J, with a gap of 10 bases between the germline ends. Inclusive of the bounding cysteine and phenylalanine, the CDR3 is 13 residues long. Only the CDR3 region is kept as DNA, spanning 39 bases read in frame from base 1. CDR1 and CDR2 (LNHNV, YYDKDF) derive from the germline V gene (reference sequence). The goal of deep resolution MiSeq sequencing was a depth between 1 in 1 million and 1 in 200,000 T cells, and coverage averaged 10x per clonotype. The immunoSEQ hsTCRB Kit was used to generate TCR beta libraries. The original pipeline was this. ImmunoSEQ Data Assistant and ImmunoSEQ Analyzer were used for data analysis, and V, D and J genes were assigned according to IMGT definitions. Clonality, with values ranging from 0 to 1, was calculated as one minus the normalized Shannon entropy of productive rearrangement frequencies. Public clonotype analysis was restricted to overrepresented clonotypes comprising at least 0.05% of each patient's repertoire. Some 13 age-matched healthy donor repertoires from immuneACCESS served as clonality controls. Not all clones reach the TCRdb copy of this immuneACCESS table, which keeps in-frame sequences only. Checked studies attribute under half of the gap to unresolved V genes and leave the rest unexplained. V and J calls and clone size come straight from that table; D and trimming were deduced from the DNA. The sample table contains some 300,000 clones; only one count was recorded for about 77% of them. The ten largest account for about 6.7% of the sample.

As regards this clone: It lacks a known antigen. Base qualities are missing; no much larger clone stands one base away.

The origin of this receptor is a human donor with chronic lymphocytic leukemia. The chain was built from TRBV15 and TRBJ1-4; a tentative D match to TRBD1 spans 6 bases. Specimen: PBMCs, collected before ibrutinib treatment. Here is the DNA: TGTGCCACCAGCAGGGACAGAGGGGAAAAACTGTTTTTT. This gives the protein CATSRDRGEKLFF.